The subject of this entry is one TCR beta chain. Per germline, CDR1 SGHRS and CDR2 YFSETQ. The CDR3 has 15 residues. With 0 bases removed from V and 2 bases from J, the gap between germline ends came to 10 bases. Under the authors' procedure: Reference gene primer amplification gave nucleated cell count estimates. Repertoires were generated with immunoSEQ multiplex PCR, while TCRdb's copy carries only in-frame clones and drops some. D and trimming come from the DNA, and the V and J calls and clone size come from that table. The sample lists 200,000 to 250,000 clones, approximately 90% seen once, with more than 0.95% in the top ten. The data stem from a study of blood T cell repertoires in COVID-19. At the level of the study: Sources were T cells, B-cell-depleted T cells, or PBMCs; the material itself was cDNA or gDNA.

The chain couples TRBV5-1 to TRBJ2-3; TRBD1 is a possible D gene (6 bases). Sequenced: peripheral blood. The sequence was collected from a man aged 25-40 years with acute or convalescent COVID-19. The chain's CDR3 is CASSLGGRDTDTQYF. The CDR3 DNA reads TGCGCCAGCAGCTTGGGGGGGCGCGACACAGATACGCAGTATTTT.